The clone carrying this T cell receptor beta chain occurred once. The source of the sample is a study of shared clonotypes between healthy human individuals. Some clones are missing from TCRdb's copy, which holds only in-frame ones; the method was immunoSEQ multiplex PCR. Here the sample spans a few hundred thousand clones, more than 75% being singletons. Losses at the gene ends were 5 bases for V and 5 bases for J; bases not matched to a gene: 3. Germline values: CDR1 GTSNPN, CDR2 SVGIG (reference sequence). The CDR3 is 13 residues long. The specimen sequenced was memory CD8+ T cells sorted from blood. Described subset: CD45RO+ cells pooled with CCR7-negative TemRA cells. The receptor was isolated from a man aged 18-30 years in good health. The V call is TRBV30, the J call TRBJ1-5; 10 bases line up with TRBD1. The CDR3 DNA is TGTGCCTGGGCGACAGGGGGCTATCAGCCCCAGCATTTT. It yields the protein CAWATGGYQPQHF.